The T cell receptor (beta chain) under discussion was sequenced for a study of cytomegalovirus exposure and HLA in healthy donors. Study results and caveats: Among CMV-associated TCR beta chains, most appeared HLA-restricted in a later analysis. The classifier was said to identify cytomegalovirus status with high specificity and sensitivity. Analyses of presence/absence relied on an assumption of roughly uniform sequencing depth across donors. Being productive about 90% or about 30% of the time was typical of most TCR beta V segments in an earlier analysis.

Primers: 60 Vbeta forward and 13 Jbeta reverse. Using immunoSEQ multiplex PCR, the repertoire was profiled, and TCRdb retains in-frame clones only, with some absent. The data contain about 160,000 clones, over 80% of them singletons. This CDR3 region has 15 residues. Germline CDR1 reads MGHRA; CDR2 reads YSYEKL. V trimming: 2 bases; J trimming: 4 bases; junction bases outside the gene matches: 5. Comments on this clone: As yet, its antigen is unknown.

The chain carries TRBV4-1 and TRBJ2-5, with 9 bases identical to TRBD2. The clonotype was recovered from a woman between 50 and 59 years old in good health and CMV-seropositive. The sequencing sample was made of PBMCs. The CDR3 DNA is TGCGCCAGCAGCCAAAACCTAGCGGGGATAGAGACCCAGTACTTC. Amino acids: CASSQNLAGIETQYF.